The source of this T cell receptor beta chain is a study of identical twins. CDR1 and CDR2 from the germline V gene are SGHTA and FQGNSA. The V and J ends lost 6 bases and 7 bases, in that order; junction bases with no gene match: 7. CDR3 size: 15 residues. This clonotype was recorded at least ten times. TCRdb recomputed calls from the 5' RACE reads with MiXCR, one row per CDR3 protein. The sample has under 350,000 distinct CDR3 sequences, around 9.7% seen once. This sample was also put to use in a study of yellow fever vaccine responses in identical twins. Per that study: Twins showed a vaccine T cell response that reportedly seemed partly convergent, partly personalized.

The rearrangement links TRBV7-2 to TRBJ2-1, with 12 bases matching TRBD2. Material for sequencing was CD8+ T cells sorted from blood. This receptor was obtained from a woman between 18 and 29 years old in good health. CDR3 sequence: CASRSTSGSRNEQFF. DNA for the CDR3: TGTGCCAGCAGGTCGACTAGCGGGAGTAGGAATGAGCAGTTCTTC.